These 2 T cell receptor beta chains share one sample of origin, sequenced in a study of blood T cell repertoires in COVID-19. TCRdb keeps only in-frame clones here, not all; method: immunoSEQ multiplex PCR. The sample carries some 150,000 clones, about nine tenths recorded once. The source material was peripheral blood. The receptor set was obtained from a man aged 50 to 60 with active COVID-19.

The rearrangement links TRBV30 to TRBJ1-6; no firm D call. Germline lookup yields CDR1 GTSNPN and CDR2 SVGIG (reference sequence). Trimming took off 4 bases at V and 4 bases at J, with 8 bases between the two ends. This CDR3 has 13 amino acids. The CDR3 here is CAWNRVYNSPLHF. The CDR3 DNA reads as TGTGCCTGGAACAGAGTATATAATTCACCCCTCCACTTT.

V gene TRBV29-1 combines with J gene TRBJ2-5; TRBD2 is a possible D gene (5 bases). V was trimmed by 0 bases and J by 5 bases, leaving 13 bases between them. Germline lookup yields CDR1 SQVTM and CDR2 ANQGSEA. The CDR3 has 14 amino acids. CDR3 loop: CSVEEEAWRETQYF. CDR3 nucleotides: TGCAGCGTTGAAGAGGAGGCCTGGAGGGAGACCCAGTACTTC. The entire variable domain, with the rest obtained from reference TRBV29-1 and TRBJ2-5, is as follows: SAVISQKPSRDICQRGTSLTIQCQVDSQVTMMFWYRQQPGQSLTLIATANQGSEATYESGFVIDKFPISRPNLTFSTLTVSNMSPEDSSIYLCSVEEEAWRETQYFGPGTRLLVL.